This T cell receptor (beta chain) was observed in a study of vaccination and CD4 T cells after COVID-19. Study-wide context: The post-COVID sampling time was a median 101 days after diagnosis, ranging from 35 to 161. Cultures acting as controls obtained a CEFX pool, an HIV-1 Nef pool, or no peptide.

Treatment: approximately nine-day PBMC culture with coronavirus spike peptide pools or control peptides (ViraFEST assay). With peptide pools, ViraFEST first expanded antigen-specific T cells and afterwards sequenced their TCRs. As regards this clonotype: Its antigen is not known.

Sequencing of DNA taken from cultured CD4+ T cells relied on the Oncomine TCR Beta short-read assay. TCRdb fed the PCR reads into MiXCR, producing one record per CDR3 protein. The sample yields some 10,000 distinct CDR3 sequences, about 60% seen once. Study-wide results and limits: SARS-CoV-2-reactive clonotypes showed a nonsignificant median rise from 21 to 38.

The CDR3 covers 15 residues. Germline V lookup: CDR1 SNHLY, CDR2 FYNNEI. V lost 8 bases to trimming and J lost 0 bases; unmatched junction nucleotides: 8. The gene calls are TRBV2 and TRBJ2-3; TRBD1 matches 7 bases. The TCR was taken from a human donor who had recovered from COVID-19. The sequencing sample was made of CD4+ T cells from blood, cultured in vitro. CDR3 in DNA: TGTGCCAGCCTAAGACCGGGACAGAGCACAGATACGCAGTATTTT. Protein sequence: CASLRPGQSTDTQYF.